This TCR beta chain was recovered during a study of blood T cell repertoires in COVID-19. As for the study in general: From the United States, Italy and Spain came samples of acute and convalescent COVID-19. Sources were T cells, B-cell-depleted T cells, or PBMCs; the material itself was cDNA or gDNA.

The table came from immunoSEQ multiplex PCR; TCRdb's copy has only in-frame clones and leaves some out. This sample has 90,000 to 100,000 clones, with about four fifths found just once. V gave up 1 base and J gave up 8 bases, with 14 bases separating them. Per germline, CDR1 LGHDT and CDR2 YNNKEL (reference sequence). CDR3 size: 14 residues. Source material: peripheral blood. The chain recombines TRBV3-1 (or the pseudogene TRBV3-2) with TRBJ1-1; TRBD1 is a possible D gene (6 bases). This clonotype originated in a man between 60 and 70 years old with acute or convalescent COVID-19. CDR3 sequence: CASSQVGTGREAFF. DNA of the CDR3: TGTGCCAGCAGCCAAGTAGGAACAGGGCGCGAAGCTTTCTTT.